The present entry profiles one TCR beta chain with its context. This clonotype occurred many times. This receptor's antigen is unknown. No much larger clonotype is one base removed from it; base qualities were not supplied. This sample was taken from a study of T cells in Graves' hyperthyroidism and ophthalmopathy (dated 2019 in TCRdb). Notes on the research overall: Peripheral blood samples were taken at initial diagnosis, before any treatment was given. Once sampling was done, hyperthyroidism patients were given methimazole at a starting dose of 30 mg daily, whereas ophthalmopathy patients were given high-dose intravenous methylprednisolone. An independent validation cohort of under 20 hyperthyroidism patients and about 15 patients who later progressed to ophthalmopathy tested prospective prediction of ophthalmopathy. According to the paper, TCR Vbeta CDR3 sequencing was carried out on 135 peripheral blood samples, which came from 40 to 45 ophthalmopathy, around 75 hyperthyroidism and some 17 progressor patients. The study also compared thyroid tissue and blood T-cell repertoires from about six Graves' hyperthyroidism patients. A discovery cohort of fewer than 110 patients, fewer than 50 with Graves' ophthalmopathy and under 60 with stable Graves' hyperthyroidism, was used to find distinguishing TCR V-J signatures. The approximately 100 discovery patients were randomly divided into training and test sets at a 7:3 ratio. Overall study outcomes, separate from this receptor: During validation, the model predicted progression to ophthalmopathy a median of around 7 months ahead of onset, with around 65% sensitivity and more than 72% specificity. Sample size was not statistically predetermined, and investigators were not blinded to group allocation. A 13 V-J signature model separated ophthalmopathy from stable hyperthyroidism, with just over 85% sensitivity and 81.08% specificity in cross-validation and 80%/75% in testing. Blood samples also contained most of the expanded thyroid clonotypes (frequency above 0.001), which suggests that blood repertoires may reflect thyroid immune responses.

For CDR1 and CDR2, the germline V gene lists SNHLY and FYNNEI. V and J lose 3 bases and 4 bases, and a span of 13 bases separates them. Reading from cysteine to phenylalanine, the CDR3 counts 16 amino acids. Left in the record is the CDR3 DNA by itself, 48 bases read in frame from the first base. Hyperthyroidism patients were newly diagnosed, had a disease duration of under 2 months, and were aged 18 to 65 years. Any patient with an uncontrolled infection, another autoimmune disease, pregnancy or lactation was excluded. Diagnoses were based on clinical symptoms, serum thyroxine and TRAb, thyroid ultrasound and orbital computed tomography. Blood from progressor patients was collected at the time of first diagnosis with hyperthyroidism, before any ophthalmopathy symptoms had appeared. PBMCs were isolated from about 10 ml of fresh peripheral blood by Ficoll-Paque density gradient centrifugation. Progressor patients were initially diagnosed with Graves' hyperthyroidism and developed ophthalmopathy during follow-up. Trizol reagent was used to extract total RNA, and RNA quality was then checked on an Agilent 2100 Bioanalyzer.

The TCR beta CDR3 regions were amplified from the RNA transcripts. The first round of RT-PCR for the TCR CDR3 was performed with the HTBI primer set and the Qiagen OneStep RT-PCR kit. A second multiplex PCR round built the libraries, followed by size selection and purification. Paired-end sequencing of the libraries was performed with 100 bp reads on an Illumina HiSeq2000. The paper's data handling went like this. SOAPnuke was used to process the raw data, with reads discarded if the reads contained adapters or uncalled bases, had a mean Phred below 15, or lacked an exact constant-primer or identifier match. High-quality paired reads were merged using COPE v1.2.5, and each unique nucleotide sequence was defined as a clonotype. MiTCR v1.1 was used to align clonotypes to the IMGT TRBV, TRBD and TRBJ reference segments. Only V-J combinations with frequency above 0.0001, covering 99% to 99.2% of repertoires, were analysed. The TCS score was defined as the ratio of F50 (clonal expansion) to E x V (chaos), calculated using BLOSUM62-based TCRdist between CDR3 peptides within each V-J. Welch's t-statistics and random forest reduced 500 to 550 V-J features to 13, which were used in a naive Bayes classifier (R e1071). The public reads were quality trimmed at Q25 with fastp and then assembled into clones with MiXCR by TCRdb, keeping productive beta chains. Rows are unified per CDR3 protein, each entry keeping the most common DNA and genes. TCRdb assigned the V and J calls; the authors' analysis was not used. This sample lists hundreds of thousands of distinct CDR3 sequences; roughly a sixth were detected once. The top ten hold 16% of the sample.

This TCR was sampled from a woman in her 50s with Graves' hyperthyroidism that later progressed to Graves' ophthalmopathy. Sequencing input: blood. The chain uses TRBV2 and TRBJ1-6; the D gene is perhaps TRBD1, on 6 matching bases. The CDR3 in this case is CASSDPLDSYNSPLHF. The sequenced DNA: TGTGCCAGCAGTGACCCTTTGGACAGTTATAATTCACCCCTCCACTTT.